This TCR beta chain is from a study of OX40 agonist ivuxolimab in advanced cancers. Regarding the research as a whole: Ivuxolimab was a fully human IgG2 agonistic monoclonal antibody targeting the costimulatory receptor OX40 (CD134). Prior anti-PD-1, anti-PD-L1 or anti-CTLA-4 therapy was permitted, and approximately 41% of dose-escalation patients had received checkpoint inhibitors. Of the approximately 54 dose-escalation patients, hepatocellular carcinoma was present in about 20, melanoma in around 15, renal cell carcinoma in 9 and head and neck cancer in 9. Peripheral TCRbeta sequencing aimed to test whether ivuxolimab altered TCR sequence diversity and caused clonal T-cell expansion. Intravenous ivuxolimab was administered to patients every 2 weeks at six dose levels: 0.01, 0.1, 0.3, 1.5, 3 and 10 mg/kg. The paper describes the monotherapy dose-escalation part (N of about 54 patients) of the phase I trial of ivuxolimab. Partial responses occurred in three dose-escalation patients, of whom one had hepatocellular carcinoma and two had cutaneous melanoma. In the dose-escalation cohort, more than 75% of patients were male, and the mean age was roughly 60 years, with a range of about 23 to 90. Summary of the overall study and its limitations: Clonal expansion of both CD4+ and CD8+ blood T cells was observed from baseline to week 6 at doses 0.1 to 3.0 mg/kg. Low levels of normalized T-cell clonal expansion were also seen in some patients who did not respond. In the 0.1-3.0 mg/kg groups, partial responders were among the patients with the lowest normalized peripheral clonal expansion, particularly in CD8+ T cells. After ivuxolimab, CD8+ T cells had more expanded clones than CD4+ T cells on average. Antigen specificity was not determined for the clonally expanded peripheral T cells.

Patients with autoimmune disease history or receiving systemic immunosuppression were excluded from the trial. Peripheral blood for TCR sequencing was drawn from every dose cohort at baseline, at cycle 4 day 1 and at cycle 7 day 1. Samples were obtained from an open-label, multicenter, first-in-human phase I dose-escalation trial of ivuxolimab. Adults with locally advanced or metastatic melanoma, renal cell carcinoma, hepatocellular carcinoma or head and neck squamous cell carcinoma were enrolled in the trial. CD4+ and CD8+ T cells were sorted separately from peripheral blood before TCR sequencing. Genomic DNA was extracted from sorted cells for sequencing of the TCRbeta CDR3 region. TCRbeta CDR3 regions were sequenced using the immunoSEQ Assay. Entries here come from immuneACCESS through TCRdb and include only in-frame sequences with V and J called. Some clones fail to appear in such tables; in the studies checked, an unresolved V gene covers under half of the shortfall, and the cause of the remainder is unknown. In this sample the table shows roughly 20,000 clones, 76% of which occur a single time. The ten top clones hold approximately 49% of the sample.

V is reduced by 5 bases and J by 7 bases, leaving a spacing of 10 bases between them. The germline V gene provides CDR1 SGHDT and CDR2 YYEEEE. The CDR3 has 12 amino acids, counting the end cysteine and phenylalanine. The CDR3 DNA has 36 bases and is translated from base 1. About this clone itself: The antigen this receptor binds is unknown. One base away there is no much larger clone; base qualities are not given.

The sequence derives from an adult with an advanced solid tumor such as melanoma, head and neck, liver or kidney cancer. The starting material was CD4+ or CD8+ T cells sorted from blood, obtained in a trial of the OX40 agonist ivuxolimab. Recombination linked TRBV5-6 to TRBJ2-1; a weak D assignment points to TRBD1 (6 bases agree). The nucleotides are TGTGCCAGCAGTCAAACAGGGAATGAGCAGTTCTTC. Translated, this gives CASSQTGNEQFF.